The 7 T cell receptor beta chains below were found in one sample sequenced in a study of early T cells in non-severe SARS-CoV-2 infection. TCRdb passed the 5' RACE reads through MiXCR, listing each CDR3 protein once. This sample has some 80,000 distinct CDR3 sequences, with 12% to 15% found just once. The sample comprised whole blood. All receptors derive from an adult who was a healthcare worker with PCR-confirmed SARS-CoV-2 infection or an uninfected control (not recorded which).

This clonotype was recorded many times. The chain is built from TRBV7-3 and TRBJ2-3; TRBD1 matches 7 bases. Germline V gene sequence: CDR1 SGHTA, CDR2 FQGTGA. With 5 bases clipped from V and 6 bases from J, the junction kept 14 bases outside the gene matches. The CDR3 loop spans 16 amino acids. CDR3 sequence reads: CASSLTGTVGMDTQYF. The CDR3 DNA reads as TGTGCCAGCAGCCTGACCGGGACAGTGGGTATGGATACGCAGTATTTT.

This clonotype was found many times. This chain connects TRBV15 to TRBJ2-5; D is unresolved. CDR3 length: 13 residues. The V and J ends lost 8 bases and 4 bases respectively, with 14 bases between them. Germline CDR1 LNHNV, CDR2 YYDKDF (reference sequence). The chain's CDR3 is CATSGSATETQYF. CDR3 nucleotide sequence: TGTGCCACCTCCGGATCAGCAACAGAGACCCAGTACTTC.

The V and J genes are TRBV25-1 and TRBJ1-2; D call uncertain. Trimming left V 4 bases short and J 3 bases short, with 15 bases between. The CDR3 contains 15 residues. Germline V gives CDR1 MGHDK, CDR2 SYGVNS. The CDR3 sequence is CASSGITKVDYGYTF. In DNA form, the CDR3 reads TGTGCCAGCAGTGGGATAACTAAGGTGGACTATGGCTACACCTTC.

This clonotype was seen ten or more times. The chain recombines TRBV5-4 with TRBJ2-1; no firm D call. This CDR3 comprises 13 residues. Trimming removed 7 bases from V and 7 bases from J, with 15 bases in between. In germline, CDR1 is SGHNT, CDR2 YYREEE (reference sequence). This CDR3 reads CASGSARTNEQFF. The CDR3 region has the DNA TGTGCCAGCGGGTCGGCCCGGACGAATGAGCAGTTCTTC.

V gene TRBV7-3 combines with J gene TRBJ2-1, with a weak D call TRBD2 (5 bases). Between the trimmed V and J ends, which lost 7 bases and 5 bases, there was a span of 9 bases. The V gene's germline CDR1 is SGHTA and CDR2 FQGTGA. The CDR3 totals 12 residues. The CDR3 protein is CASTTGNNEQFF. CDR3 DNA: TGTGCCAGCACCACGGGAAACAATGAGCAGTTCTTC.

This clonotype was observed many times. This chain connects TRBV29-1 to TRBJ1-1; a weak D match, TRBD1 (6 bases). Germline V gene data show CDR1 as SQVTM and CDR2 as ANQGSEA. CDR3 length equals 12 residues. V gave up 8 bases and J gave up 4 bases, with 14 bases separating them. CDR3 nucleotide sequence: TGCAGCTTCGAAACAGGGTTCACTGAAGCTTTCTTT. The encoded protein is CSFETGFTEAFF.

The gene calls are TRBV12-3 or TRBV12-4 and TRBJ1-5; TRBD1 matches 8 bases. J lost 0 bases, V lost 8 bases, and 6 bases had no gene match. This CDR3 region has 15 residues. In DNA form, the CDR3 reads TGTGCCAGCTCAAAGACAGGGGATAGCAATCAGCCCCAGCATTTT. This codes for CASSKTGDSNQPQHF.